This section outlines one T cell receptor beta chain sequence together with its context. Its target is unknown. 13 Jbeta primers and 60 Vbeta primers were used for the PCR. The data were produced by immunoSEQ multiplex PCR, yet TCRdb's version contains in-frame clones alone and is incomplete. This table holds under 150,000 clones, around three quarters found once. The data were taken from a study of cytomegalovirus exposure and HLA in healthy donors. The V and J ends lost 5 bases and 7 bases respectively, with 17 bases between them. The length of the CDR3 is 14 residues. Looked up from germline, CDR1 is SGHTA and CDR2 is FQGTGA. Regarding the study as a whole: Presence/absence analyses rested on an assumption that sequencing depth was roughly uniform across donors.

Sequenced sample: PBMCs. The chain couples TRBV7-3 to TRBJ1-2; perhaps TRBD1 as D (5 bases). This clonotype was obtained from a woman aged 45-65 years in good health and CMV-seronegative. The CDR3 loop is CASSPDARARGYTF. CDR3 sequence (DNA): TGTGCCAGCAGCCCAGATGCCAGGGCTCGTGGCTACACCTTC.